The 20 T cell receptor beta chains below come from one sample, sequenced in a study of T cell responses to AZD1222 COVID-19 vaccine. Sequencing used immunoSEQ multiplex PCR; TCRdb keeps in-frame clones, though not all of them. The profile shows 150,000 to 200,000 clones, 90% to 95% of them singletons. Sequenced here: peripheral blood, sampled 28 days after the second AZD1222 dose. These receptors came from an adult who received the AZD1222 COVID-19 vaccine.

The chain recombines TRBV7-6 with TRBJ1-1; D is unclear. The CDR3 is 13 amino acids. The germline V and J ends were trimmed by 1 base and 1 base, with 4 bases remaining between them. Germline CDR1 SGHVS, CDR2 FNYEAQ. CDR3 DNA sequence: TGTGCCAGCAGCTTAGAGCAGAACACTGAAGCTTTCTTT. Residues: CASSLEQNTEAFF.

The chain employs TRBV30 and TRBJ1-6, with TRBD1 identical over 7 bases. CDR1 and CDR2 (germline): GTSNPN, SVGIG (reference sequence). The CDR3 contains 16 residues. V lost 0 bases and J lost 7; bases outside the gene matches: 9. Written as DNA, the CDR3 is TGTGCCTGGAGTGTGCCCTCGACAGGGCGGAATTCACCCCTCCACTTT. The encoded protein is CAWSVPSTGRNSPLHF.

This sequence joins TRBV19 and TRBJ1-1, with D hard to call. With 0 bases removed from V and 1 base from J, the gap between germline ends came to 9 bases. The CDR3 extends over 15 amino acids. Germline CDR1 and CDR2: LNHDA and SQIVND (reference sequence). The CDR3 region is CASSIDPSTNTEAFF. In DNA, the CDR3 is TGTGCCAGTAGTATAGACCCGAGTACGAACACTGAAGCTTTCTTT.

The rearrangement uses TRBV6-5 and TRBJ2-7, with D perhaps TRBD1 (5 bases). The CDR3 is made up of 14 amino acids. Germline V lookup: CDR1 MNHEY, CDR2 SVGAGI. Deletions cut 2 bases from V and 0 bases from J, with 8 bases between. CDR3 loop: CASSYQGSSYEQYF. In DNA, the CDR3 is TGTGCCAGCAGTTACCAGGGTAGCTCCTACGAGCAGTACTTC.

This chain joins TRBV5-1 and TRBJ1-1, with D uncertain. This CDR3 has 14 amino acids. Germline values: CDR1 SGHRS, CDR2 YFSETQ. V was trimmed by 0 bases and J by 1 base, leaving 7 bases between them. The CDR3 is CASSLGVSNTEAFF. The CDR3 DNA reads TGCGCCAGCAGCTTGGGAGTGTCGAACACTGAAGCTTTCTTT.

This clone was seen just once. The chain combines TRBV27 with TRBJ1-1; D gene uncertain. V lost 4 bases and J 0 bases, leaving 12 bases between the germline ends. Germline V gene lookup returns CDR1 MNHEY and CDR2 SMNVEV (reference sequence). There are 15 residues in the CDR3. The CDR3 reads CASSWGLPMNTEAFF. The CDR3 coding sequence is TGTGCCAGCAGTTGGGGTCTTCCCATGAACACTGAAGCTTTCTTT.

V is TRBV18 and J is TRBJ2-7; the D is unclear. The CDR3 contains 15 residues. The V and J ends lost 2 bases and 0 bases respectively, with 11 bases between them. The germline V gene encodes CDR1 KGHSH and CDR2 LQKENI. The CDR3 nucleotides read TGTGCCAGCTCACCAGGGGAAGGGTTCTCCTACGAGCAGTACTTC. It is translated as CASSPGEGFSYEQYF.

A few counts support this clone. The rearrangement uses TRBV19 and TRBJ1-5; D uncertain. The length of the CDR3 is 14 residues. V dropped 6 bases and J dropped 6 bases, with 15 bases sitting between them. Germline V lookup: CDR1 LNHDA, CDR2 SQIVND (reference sequence). The CDR3 reads CASSITYGVQPQHF. The CDR3 bases are TGTGCCAGTAGCATCACCTACGGGGTTCAGCCCCAGCATTTT.

This chain uses TRBV28 with TRBJ2-7; TRBD2 matches 9 bases. The CDR3 consists of 18 residues. CDR1 and CDR2 (germline): MDHEN, SYDVKM. The ends lost 1 base at V and 1 base at J; junction bases unmatched: 11. This CDR3 is CASSLLREGPTRSYEQYF. CDR3 sequence (DNA): TGTGCCAGCAGTTTATTGCGGGAGGGCCCTACTAGATCCTACGAGCAGTACTTC.

This clone was detected a few times. The J gene is TRBJ2-7, the V gene TRBV7-2, with 8 bases aligning to TRBD1. The V segment lost 5 bases and the J segment 4 bases; nucleotides outside the gene matches: 7. Germline CDR1 SGHTA, CDR2 FQGNSA. This CDR3 contains 14 residues. The CDR3 is CASSPRTGTYEQYF. The CDR3 nucleotides read TGTGCCAGCAGCCCACGGACAGGGACTTACGAGCAGTACTTC.

V and J are TRBV5-1 and TRBJ2-5; perhaps TRBD2 as D (6 bases). V lost 7 bases and J 2 bases, leaving 12 bases between the germline ends. CDR1 and CDR2 from the germline V gene are SGHRS and YFSETQ. This CDR3 has 13 residues. CDR3 in DNA: TGCGCCAGCGCAAGTGGGGGGCAAGAGACCCAGTACTTC. Its protein product is CASASGGQETQYF.

The J gene is TRBJ1-2, the V gene TRBV28; 10 nucleotides align to TRBD1. V lost 8 bases to trimming and J lost 4 bases; unmatched junction nucleotides: 7. The CDR3 covers 14 residues. CDR1 MDHEN and CDR2 SYDVKM come from the germline V gene. CDR3 nucleotide sequence: TGTGCCAGCTTGAAGACAGGGGGCGCCTATGGCTACACCTTC. This gives the protein CASLKTGGAYGYTF.

This chain links TRBV28 with TRBJ1-1, with D perhaps TRBD1 (5 bases). Trimming removed 3 bases at V and 5 bases at J, with 13 bases between. The germline CDR1 and CDR2 sequences are MDHEN and SYDVKM. The CDR3 is 14 amino acids. The CDR3 is CASSLQGWGTEAFF. The DNA of the CDR3 is TGTGCCAGCAGTTTGCAGGGATGGGGGACTGAAGCTTTCTTT.

The rearrangement uses TRBV20-1 and TRBJ1-2; D gene ambiguous. The germline V gene has CDR1 DFQATT and CDR2 SNEGSKA (reference sequence). The CDR3 runs 11 residues. V dropped 6 bases and J dropped 6 bases, with 11 bases sitting between them. The CDR3 spells CSAIRVNGYTF. Here the CDR3 DNA reads TGCAGTGCCATTAGAGTGAATGGCTACACCTTC.

V usage is TRBV5-1 and J usage is TRBJ2-7; 7 bases match TRBD2. J lost 7 bases, V lost 4 bases, and 11 bases had no gene match. This CDR3 contains 14 residues. Germline assignment: CDR1 SGHRS and CDR2 YFSETQ. The CDR3 spells CASSPGGPPREQYF. CDR3 nucleotide sequence: TGCGCCAGCAGCCCGGGGGGACCTCCTCGAGAGCAGTACTTC.

Concerning this clone: Other DNA sequences of this sample code for an identical CDR3. The V call is TRBV9, the J call TRBJ1-2; D is ambiguous. Deletions cut 0 bases from V and 4 bases from J, with 7 bases between. Germline V gene lookup returns CDR1 SGDLS and CDR2 YYNGEE. The CDR3 is 13 amino acids. In DNA, the CDR3 is TGTGCCAGCAGCGTAGACGAGGGCTATGGCTACACCTTC. It specifies CASSVDEGYGYTF.

The chain couples TRBV28 to TRBJ2-7, with 9 nucleotides matching TRBD1. The CDR3 loop spans 15 amino acids. Trimming cost V 4 bases and J 2 bases; bases outside gene matches: 6. Germline V gene data show CDR1 as MDHEN and CDR2 as SYDVKM. CDR3 nucleotide sequence: TGTGCCAGCAGTTCCCGGGACAGGGCACCCTACGAGCAGTACTTC. This codes for CASSSRDRAPYEQYF.

This clone was found once. Other nucleotide sequences in the sample specify the same CDR3. The gene calls are TRBV12-3 or TRBV12-4 and TRBJ1-4; D unresolved. The CDR3 sequence is 11 residues long. V was clipped by 1 base and J by 8 bases, with 2 bases between them. The CDR3 DNA reads as TGTGCCAGCAGTTTAGGGGAAAAACTGTTTTTT. Its protein is CASSLGEKLFF.

The chain has TRBV15 and TRBJ2-7; no definite D call. The CDR3 runs to 14 residues. V was trimmed by 5 bases and J by 2 bases, leaving 13 bases between them. Germline lookup yields CDR1 LNHNV and CDR2 YYDKDF (reference sequence). CDR3 sequence (DNA): TGTGCCACCAGCCGGCCGGAAGGGACCTACGAGCAGTACTTC. Its protein is CATSRPEGTYEQYF. Full variable domain (outside the CDR3, taken from reference TRBV15 and TRBJ2-7): DAMVIQNPRYQVTQFGKPVTLSCSQTLNHNVMYWYQQKSSQAPKLLFHYYDKDFNNEADTPDNFQSRRPNTSFCFLDIRSPGLGDTAMYLCATSRPEGTYEQYFGPGTRLTVT.

Many counts were recorded for this clone. The chain couples TRBV27 to TRBJ1-2; D unclear. The CDR3 has 12 amino acids. Germline V lookup: CDR1 MNHEY, CDR2 SMNVEV (reference sequence). Trimming cost V 4 bases and J 7 bases, with 10 bases left between them. CDR3 in amino acids: CASSSTSGGYTF. CDR3 bases: TGTGCCAGCAGTTCCACCTCGGGTGGCTACACCTTC.